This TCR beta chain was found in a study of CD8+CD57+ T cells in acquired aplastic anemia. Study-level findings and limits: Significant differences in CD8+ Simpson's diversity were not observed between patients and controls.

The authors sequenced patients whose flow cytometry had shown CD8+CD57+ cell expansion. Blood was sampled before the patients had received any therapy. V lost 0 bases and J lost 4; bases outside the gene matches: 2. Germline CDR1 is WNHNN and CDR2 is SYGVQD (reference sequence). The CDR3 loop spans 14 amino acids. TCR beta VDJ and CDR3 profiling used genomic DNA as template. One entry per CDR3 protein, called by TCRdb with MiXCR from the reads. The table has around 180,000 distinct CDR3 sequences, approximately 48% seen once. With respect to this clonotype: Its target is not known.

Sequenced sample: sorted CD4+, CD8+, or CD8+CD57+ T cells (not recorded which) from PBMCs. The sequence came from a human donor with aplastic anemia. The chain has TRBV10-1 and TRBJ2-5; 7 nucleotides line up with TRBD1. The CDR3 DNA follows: TGCGCCAGCAGTGAGTCAGGGACAGTAGAGACCCAGTACTTC. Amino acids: CASSESGTVETQYF.